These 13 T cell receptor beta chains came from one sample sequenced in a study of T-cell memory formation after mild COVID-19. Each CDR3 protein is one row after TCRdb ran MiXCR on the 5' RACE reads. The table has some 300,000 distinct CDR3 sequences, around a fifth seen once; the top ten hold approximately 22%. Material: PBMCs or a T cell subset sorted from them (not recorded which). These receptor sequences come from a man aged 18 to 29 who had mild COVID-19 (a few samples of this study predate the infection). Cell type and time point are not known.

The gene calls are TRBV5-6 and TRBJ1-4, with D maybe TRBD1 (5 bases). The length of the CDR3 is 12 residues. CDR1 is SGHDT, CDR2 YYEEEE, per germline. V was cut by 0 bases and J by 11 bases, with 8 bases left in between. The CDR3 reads CASSLEGRKLFF. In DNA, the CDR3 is TGTGCCAGCAGCTTGGAGGGACGGAAACTGTTTTTT.

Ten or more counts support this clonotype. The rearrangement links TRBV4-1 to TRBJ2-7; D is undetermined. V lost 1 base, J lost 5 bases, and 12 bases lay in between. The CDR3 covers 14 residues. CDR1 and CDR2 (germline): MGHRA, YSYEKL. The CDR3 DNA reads TGCGCCAGCAGCCAAGTCTCCGGCGACAACGAGCAGTACTTC. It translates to CASSQVSGDNEQYF.

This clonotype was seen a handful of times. The CDR3 sequence: CASSLDRGFSPLHF. In DNA, the CDR3 is TGTGCCAGCAGTTTGGACAGGGGTTTCTCACCCCTCCACTTT. This chain connects TRBV7-2 to TRBJ1-6, with 9 bases that match TRBD1. In germline, CDR1 is SGHTA, CDR2 FQGNSA. Trimming at V came to 6 bases and at J to 10 bases, leaving 7 bases not matched to a gene. The CDR3 loop spans 14 amino acids.

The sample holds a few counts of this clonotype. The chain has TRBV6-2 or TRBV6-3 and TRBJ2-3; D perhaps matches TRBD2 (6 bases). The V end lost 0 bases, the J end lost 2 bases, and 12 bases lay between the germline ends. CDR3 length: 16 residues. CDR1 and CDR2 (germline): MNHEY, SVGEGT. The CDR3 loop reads CASSYSTGLSTDTQYF. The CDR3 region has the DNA TGTGCCAGCAGTTACTCGACGGGACTTTCCACAGATACGCAGTATTTT.

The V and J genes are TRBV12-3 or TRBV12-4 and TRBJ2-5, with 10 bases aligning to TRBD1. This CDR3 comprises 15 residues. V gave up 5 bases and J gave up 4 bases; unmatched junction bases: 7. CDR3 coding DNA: TGTGCCAGCAGTGATATCGGGACAGGGGTAGAGACCCAGTACTTC. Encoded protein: CASSDIGTGVETQYF.

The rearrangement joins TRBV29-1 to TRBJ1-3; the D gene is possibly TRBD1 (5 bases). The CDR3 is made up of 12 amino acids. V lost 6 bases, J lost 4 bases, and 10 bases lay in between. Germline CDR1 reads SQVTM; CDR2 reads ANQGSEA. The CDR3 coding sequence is TGCAGCGTGCAGGGATCGGGAAACACCATATATTTT. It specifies CSVQGSGNTIYF.

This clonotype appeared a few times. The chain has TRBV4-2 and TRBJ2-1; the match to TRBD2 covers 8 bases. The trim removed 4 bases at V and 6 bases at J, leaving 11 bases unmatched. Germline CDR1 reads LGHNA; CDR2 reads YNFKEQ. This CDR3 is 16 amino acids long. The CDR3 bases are TGTGCCAGCAGCCCTCGGGTTAGCGGGGCGCGCAATGAGCAGTTCTTC. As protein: CASSPRVSGARNEQFF.

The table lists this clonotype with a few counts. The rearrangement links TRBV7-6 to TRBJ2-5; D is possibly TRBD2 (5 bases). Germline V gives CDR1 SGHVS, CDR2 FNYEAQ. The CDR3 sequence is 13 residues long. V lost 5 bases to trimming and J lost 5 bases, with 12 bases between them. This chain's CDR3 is CASSPARGETQYF. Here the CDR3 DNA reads TGTGCCAGCAGCCCGGCCCGAGGGGAGACCCAGTACTTC.

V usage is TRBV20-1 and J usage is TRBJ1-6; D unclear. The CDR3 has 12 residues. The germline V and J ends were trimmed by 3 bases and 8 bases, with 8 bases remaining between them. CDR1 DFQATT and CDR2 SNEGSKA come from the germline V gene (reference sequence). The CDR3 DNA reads TGCAGTGCTAGGATGGTGGATTCACCCCTCCACTTT. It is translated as CSARMVDSPLHF.

In nucleotides, the CDR3 is TGTGCCAGCAGCTTAGTGCGGGGAGGCTACGAGCAGTACTTC. Its protein is CASSLVRGGYEQYF. The gene calls are TRBV11-2 and TRBJ2-7; maybe TRBD2 (6 bases). From germline, CDR1 is SGHAT and CDR2 FQNNGV. This CDR3 spans 14 amino acids. The germline V and J ends were trimmed by 1 base and 3 bases, with 10 bases remaining between them.

CDR3 protein: CASSTPIRGKSTDTQYF. Here the CDR3 DNA reads TGTGCCAGCAGCACACCCATCCGGGGGAAGAGCACAGATACGCAGTATTTT. The chain employs TRBV6-2 or TRBV6-3 and TRBJ2-3; D possibly corresponds to TRBD2 (6 bases). V was clipped by 6 bases and J by 0 bases, with 19 bases between them. From germline, CDR1 is MNHEY and CDR2 SVGEGT. This CDR3 contains 17 residues.

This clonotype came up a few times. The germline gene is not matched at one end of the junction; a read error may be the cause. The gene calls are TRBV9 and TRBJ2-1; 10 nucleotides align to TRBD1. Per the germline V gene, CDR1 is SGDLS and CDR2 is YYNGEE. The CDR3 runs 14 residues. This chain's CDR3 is CASSEGQGNNGQFF. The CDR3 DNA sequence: TGTGCCAGCAGCGAGGGACAGGGGAATAATGGGCAGTTCTTC.

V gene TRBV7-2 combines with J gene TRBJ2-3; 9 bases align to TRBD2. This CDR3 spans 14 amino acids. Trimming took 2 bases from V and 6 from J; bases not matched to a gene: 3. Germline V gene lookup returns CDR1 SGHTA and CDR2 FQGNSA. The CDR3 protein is CASSLLAGLDTQYF. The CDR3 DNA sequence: TGTGCCAGCAGCTTACTAGCGGGGTTGGATACGCAGTATTTT.